Shown below are 28 T cell receptor beta chains from a single sample sequenced in a study of control samples from healthy donors and cancer patients. Sequencing used immunoSEQ multiplex PCR; TCRdb keeps in-frame clones, though not all of them. The table has 100,000 to 150,000 clones, around 90% seen once. Sequencing input: blood. The receptors were sampled from a man aged 35 to 55 in good health.

The rearrangement uses TRBV27 and TRBJ2-1; TRBD1 is a possible D gene (5 bases). Germline assignment: CDR1 MNHEY and CDR2 SMNVEV (reference sequence). Trimming removed 9 bases at V and 8 bases at J, with 26 bases between. CDR3 length: 16 amino acids. The CDR3 bases are TGTGCCAGTAGACGTTGGGGCGTCTCCCTTTCCGATGAGCAGTTCTTC. Amino acids: CASRRWGVSLSDEQFF.

This sequence joins TRBV24-1 and TRBJ2-3; tentative D call: TRBD1 (5 bases). Germline V gene sequence: CDR1 KGHDR, CDR2 SFDVKD. The CDR3 spans 15 residues. The germline V and J ends were trimmed by 5 bases and 0 bases, with 11 bases remaining between them. This CDR3 reads CATSGRQISTDTQYF. The CDR3, as DNA: TGTGCCACCAGTGGGAGACAGATAAGCACAGATACGCAGTATTTT.

This clone came up once. This chain joins TRBV2 and TRBJ1-2, with D tentatively TRBD1 (5 bases). The germline V gene encodes CDR1 SNHLY and CDR2 FYNNEI. The CDR3 is 14 amino acids. Trimming took off 8 bases at V and 4 bases at J, with 17 bases between the two ends. CDR3 nucleotide sequence: TGTGCCAGCGTTTACCAGGGTGCCGGCTATGGCTACACCTTC. Translated, it gives CASVYQGAGYGYTF. Variable domain in full (rest from reference TRBV2 and TRBJ1-2): EPEVTQTPSHQVTQMGQEVILRCVPISNHLYFYWYRQILGQKVEFLVSFYNNEISEKSEIFDDQFSVERPDGSNFTLKIRSTKLEDSAMYFCASVYQGAGYGYTFGSGTRLTVV.

The J gene is TRBJ1-1, the V gene TRBV6-6; maybe TRBD1 (5 bases). The V end was cut by 5 bases, the J end by 10 bases, with 14 bases between. CDR3 length: 12 residues. Germline CDR1 and CDR2: MNHNY and SVGAGI (reference sequence). CDR3 sequence (DNA): TGTGCCAGCAGTCCGAGTTTGGGGCGAGCTTTCTTT. Its protein product is CASSPSLGRAFF.

In DNA, the CDR3 is TGTGCCAGCAGCGCCGGAGGGAGAGTCGGCACAGATACGCAGTATTTT. Its translation: CASSAGGRVGTDTQYF. The chain joins TRBV9 to TRBJ2-3; weak D call: TRBD2 (6 bases). This CDR3 spans 16 amino acids. The germline gives CDR1 SGDLS, CDR2 YYNGEE. The V gene lost 3 bases and the J gene lost 1 base, with 15 bases spanning the gap.

The CDR3 is CASYNEKLFF. CDR3 nucleotide sequence: TGTGCCAGTTATAATGAAAAACTGTTTTTT. This chain connects TRBV21-1 to TRBJ1-4. TRBV21-1 is noted as a pseudogene. The length of the CDR3 is 10 residues.

V usage is TRBV19 and J usage is TRBJ1-1, with 12 positions matching TRBD1. From germline, CDR1 is LNHDA and CDR2 SQIVND (reference sequence). This CDR3 has 15 amino acids. The V and J ends lost 9 bases and 3 bases, in that order; junction bases with no gene match: 8. CDR3 sequence: CASRDRGRRDTEAFF. Here the CDR3 DNA reads TGTGCCAGCCGGGACAGGGGGCGCCGGGACACTGAAGCTTTCTTT.

This clone was counted a single time. The rearrangement links TRBV6-5 to TRBJ2-5; D gene ambiguous. Per the germline V gene, CDR1 is MNHEY and CDR2 is SVGAGI. This CDR3 contains 14 residues. V was cut by 7 bases and J by 4 bases, with 16 bases left in between. CDR3 residues: CASNPGPTRETQYF. In nucleotides, the CDR3 is TGTGCCAGCAATCCGGGCCCAACCCGAGAGACCCAGTACTTC.

The rearrangement uses TRBV28 and TRBJ1-5; no firm D call. Trimming left V 6 bases short and J 2 bases short, with 17 bases between. CDR3 size: 16 residues. Germline lookup yields CDR1 MDHEN and CDR2 SYDVKM. CDR3 sequence reads: CASRLQGRWGNQPQHF. DNA for the CDR3: TGTGCCAGCAGACTACAAGGGAGATGGGGCAATCAGCCCCAGCATTTT.

The chain uses TRBV3-1 (or the pseudogene TRBV3-2) and TRBJ1-3, with no clear D. CDR3 length equals 13 residues. Trimming stripped 6 bases from V and 0 bases from J, with 6 bases between. CDR1 LGHDT and CDR2 YNNKEL come from the germline V gene (reference sequence). Here the CDR3 reads CASRLSSGNTIYF. For the CDR3, the DNA is TGTGCCAGCAGACTAAGCTCTGGAAACACCATATATTTT.

The chain recombines TRBV6-6 with TRBJ2-7, with D perhaps being TRBD1 or TRBD2 (5 bases each). This CDR3 comprises 14 residues. Germline loops: CDR1 MNHNY, CDR2 SVGAGI (reference sequence). V shed 4 bases and J shed 1 base, with 11 bases lying between them. The CDR3 spells CASSFRGGSYEQYF. The CDR3, as DNA: TGTGCCAGCAGTTTTCGGGGCGGATCCTACGAGCAGTACTTC.

The V call is TRBV15, the J call TRBJ2-1; 12 nucleotides align to TRBD2. Germline V gives CDR1 LNHNV, CDR2 YYDKDF (reference sequence). This CDR3 spans 16 amino acids. V lost 0 bases and J lost 9; bases outside the gene matches: 6. CDR3 DNA sequence: TGTGCCACCAGCAGAGATCTTCCTAGCGGGGGGGTTGAGCAGTTCTTC. Protein sequence: CATSRDLPSGGVEQFF. Drawing the rest from reference TRBV15 and TRBJ2-1, the complete variable domain is DAMVIQNPRYQVTQFGKPVTLSCSQTLNHNVMYWYQQKSSQAPKLLFHYYDKDFNNEADTPDNFQSRRPNTSFCFLDIRSPGLGDTAMYLCATSRDLPSGGVEQFFGPGTRLTVL.

The V and J genes are TRBV4-1 and TRBJ1-2, with TRBD1 matching 8 bases. This CDR3 comprises 13 residues. Per germline, CDR1 MGHRA and CDR2 YSYEKL. V lost 4 bases and J lost 7; bases outside the gene matches: 5. CDR3 bases: TGCGCCAGCAGCCCGGGGACAGGTTCTGGCTACACCTTC. Translating gives CASSPGTGSGYTF.

The chain links TRBV5-8 to TRBJ2-5, with 7 bases aligning to TRBD1. The CDR3 is 15 residues long. Trimming at V came to 1 base and at J to 4 bases, leaving 7 bases not matched to a gene. CDR1 is SGHTS and CDR2 is YDEGEE in the germline V gene. CDR3: CASSLPGTGAETQYF. The CDR3 DNA follows: TGTGCCAGCAGCTTGCCCGGCACAGGGGCAGAGACCCAGTACTTC.

V is TRBV6-5 and J is TRBJ1-2, with D possibly being TRBD1 (5 bases). The CDR3 has 16 amino acids. Germline V gene data show CDR1 as MNHEY and CDR2 as SVGAGI. V lost 2 bases and J lost 0, with 13 bases in between. CDR3 protein: CASSYIGGYANYGYTF. The DNA of the CDR3 is TGTGCCAGCAGTTACATTGGGGGATACGCTAACTATGGCTACACCTTC.

The chain carries TRBV4-1 and TRBJ2-3, with D unresolved. The CDR3 is 14 residues long. Germline V gene data show CDR1 as MGHRA and CDR2 as YSYEKL. Deletions cut 2 bases from V and 4 bases from J, with 10 bases between. CDR3 protein: CASSQTAGSDTQYF. The DNA for the CDR3 is TGCGCCAGCAGCCAAACGGCAGGATCAGATACGCAGTATTTT.

This chain links TRBV5-4 with TRBJ1-3, with D hard to call. Germline CDR1 is SGHNT and CDR2 is YYREEE (reference sequence). V was shortened by 1 base and J by 1 base, with 3 bases between the two germline ends. The CDR3 is 13 residues long. The DNA of the CDR3 is TGTGCCAGCAGCTTGTGGTCTGGAAACACCATATATTTT. Residues: CASSLWSGNTIYF.

The rearrangement links TRBV15 to TRBJ2-5, with D possibly being TRBD1 (5 bases). This CDR3 has 14 amino acids. V gave up 9 bases and J gave up 5 bases, with 19 bases separating them. CDR1 and CDR2 from the germline V gene are LNHNV and YYDKDF (reference sequence). The CDR3 here is CATSLGPVGETQYF. The CDR3 DNA is TGTGCCACGAGCCTGGGGCCGGTGGGGGAGACCCAGTACTTC.

The J gene is TRBJ1-6, the V gene TRBV12-3 or TRBV12-4; D gene unclear. V lost 6 bases, J lost 7 bases, and 10 bases lay in between. The CDR3 sequence is 13 residues long. As DNA, the CDR3 is TGTGCCAGCAGCCCGGCGTTGAATTCACCCCTCCACTTT. This gives the protein CASSPALNSPLHF.

The chain combines TRBV6-5 with TRBJ1-2; D is perhaps TRBD1 (5 bases). Germline V gene sequence: CDR1 MNHEY, CDR2 SVGAGI. V was trimmed by 7 bases and J by 8 bases, leaving 17 bases between them. This CDR3 contains 13 residues. CDR3 residues: CASTLGGGNGYTF. The CDR3, as DNA: TGTGCCAGCACATTAGGTGGGGGGAACGGCTACACCTTC.

V and J are TRBV20-1 and TRBJ2-1; TRBD2 might be the D (5 bases). CDR1 is DFQATT, CDR2 SNEGSKA, per germline (reference sequence). V lost 6 bases and J 6 bases, leaving 6 bases between the germline ends. The CDR3 loop spans 10 amino acids. CDR3 in amino acids: CSAGVNEQFF. In DNA, the CDR3 is TGCAGTGCCGGGGTCAATGAGCAGTTCTTC.

The rearrangement joins TRBV5-1 to TRBJ2-1; D not certain. Deletions cut 0 bases from V and 1 base from J, with 8 bases between. The CDR3 totals 15 residues. Looked up from germline, CDR1 is SGHRS and CDR2 is YFSETQ. In DNA, the CDR3 is TGCGCCAGCAGCTTGGAATCCGCATCCTACAATGAGCAGTTCTTC. Protein: CASSLESASYNEQFF. Full variable domain (remainder filled in from reference TRBV5-1 and TRBJ2-1): KAGVTQTPRYLIKTRGQQVTLSCSPISGHRSVSWYQQTPGQGLQFLFEYFSETQRNKGNFPGRFSGRQFSNSRSEMNVSTLELGDSALYLCASSLESASYNEQFFGPGTRLTVL.

This chain uses TRBV6-2 or TRBV6-3 with TRBJ2-3; D not resolved. The CDR3 has 15 amino acids. In germline, CDR1 is MNHEY, CDR2 SVGEGT. With 5 bases removed from V and 2 bases from J, the gap between germline ends came to 14 bases. The CDR3 is CASSVLPRVTDTQYF. DNA for the CDR3: TGTGCCAGCAGTGTTCTCCCACGGGTCACAGATACGCAGTATTTT.

CDR3 sequence (DNA): TGTGCCAGCAGCCACGGACTAGCGGGGGGTCATGAGCAGTTCTTC. Encoded protein: CASSHGLAGGHEQFF. The chain joins TRBV11-2 to TRBJ2-1; TRBD2 aligns across 14 bases. The junction had 5 bases not matched to a gene; V was cut back by 5 bases and J by 8 bases. Germline V gene lookup returns CDR1 SGHAT and CDR2 FQNNGV. The CDR3 totals 15 residues.

The CDR3 is CARSSGDYGYTF. The DNA of the CDR3 is TGTGCCAGGTCCTCGGGTGACTATGGCTACACCTTC. This sequence joins TRBV2 and TRBJ1-2, with D unresolved. The CDR3 is 12 amino acids. V was pared by 9 bases and J by 3 bases, with 11 bases between. Germline V gene lookup returns CDR1 SNHLY and CDR2 FYNNEI.

This chain connects TRBV14 to TRBJ1-5; D call uncertain. Trimming shortened V by 3 bases and J by 1 base, and 13 bases separated the two germline ends. The germline V gene has CDR1 SGHDN and CDR2 FVKESK. The CDR3 extends over 16 amino acids. The CDR3 nucleotides are TGTGCCAGCAGCCAGACGGTTAACCGAAGCAATCAGCCCCAGCATTTT. Its translation is CASSQTVNRSNQPQHF.

A note on this clone: The sample carries other DNA sequences with the same CDR3. The V and J genes are TRBV5-1 and TRBJ2-5, with D perhaps being TRBD1 or TRBD2 (6 bases each). This CDR3 has 13 residues. Looked up from germline, CDR1 is SGHRS and CDR2 is YFSETQ. The V end was cut by 0 bases, the J end by 5 bases, with 8 bases between. CDR3 sequence (DNA): TGCGCCAGCAGCTTGGAAGGGGGGGAGACCCAGTACTTC. Translated, it gives CASSLEGGETQYF.

The chain combines TRBV5-1 with TRBJ2-2, with D possibly TRBD2 on 6 matching bases. The germline gives CDR1 SGHRS, CDR2 YFSETQ. Trimming shortened V by 4 bases and J by 0 bases, and 7 bases separated the two germline ends. This CDR3 is built from 14 residues. CDR3 residues: CASSGGANTGELFF. For the CDR3, the DNA is TGCGCCAGCAGCGGCGGGGCGAACACCGGGGAGCTGTTTTTT.